These T cell receptor beta chains were read from a single sample in a study of blood T cell repertoires in COVID-19. TCRdb's table, derived via immunoSEQ multiplex PCR, lists solely in-frame clones and lacks some. The repertoire holds roughly 200,000 clones, approximately 83% seen once, with approximately 11% in the top ten. The specimen was peripheral blood. These receptors all come from a human donor with active or convalescent COVID-19. The donor label of this sample is uncertain. CDR3s include the opening cysteine and the closing phenylalanine or tryptophan. D genes are given only for firm matches. Clone size appears in some rows only: once, few, many, or a class for an expanded clone.

d_gene	v_gene	abundance	j_gene	CDR3aa	CDR3nt
TRBD2	TRBV29-1	-	TRBJ2-1	CSVEDPGPGKIAGGPGEQFF	TGCAGCGTTGAAGATCCTGGTCCGGGAAAAATTGCGGGAGGGCCTGGTGAGCAGTTCTTC
-	TRBV27	-	TRBJ1-6	CASSLTRDSPLHF	TGTGCCAGCAGTTTAACCAGGGATTCACCCCTCCACTTT
TRBD1	TRBV5-6	-	TRBJ1-2	CASSPTGPNYGYTF	TGTGCCAGCAGCCCGACAGGGCCTAACTATGGCTACACCTTC
-	TRBV5-1	-	TRBJ1-6	CASSSTGPHNSPLHF	TGCGCCAGCAGCTCCACAGGCCCACATAATTCACCCCTCCACTTT
TRBD1	TRBV24-1	-	TRBJ2-3	CATSSRDRTPDTQYF	TGTGCCACCAGTTCCCGGGACAGGACCCCAGATACGCAGTATTTT
-	TRBV30	-	TRBJ2-7	CAWSVQSREQYF	TGTGCCTGGAGTGTACAATCTCGCGAGCAGTACTTC
TRBD1	TRBV19	-	TRBJ1-5	CASSIGDRGPYSNQPQHF	TGTGCCAGTAGTATAGGGGACAGGGGGCCATATAGCAATCAGCCCCAGCATTTT
-	TRBV24-1	-	TRBJ2-6	CATSDRGTFGGANVLTF	TGTGCCACCAGTGACAGGGGAACTTTCGGTGGGGCCAACGTCCTGACTTTC
-	TRBV7-2	-	TRBJ2-2	CASSLARTENTGELFF	TGTGCCAGCAGCTTAGCCCGGACAGAGAACACCGGGGAGCTGTTTTTT
-	TRBV4-1	once	TRBJ2-5	CASSQERGGGQETQYF	TGCGCCAGCAGCCAAGAGCGCGGGGGCGGTCAAGAGACCCAGTACTTC
TRBD2	TRBV7-2	-	TRBJ2-1	CASSLIRSGGLTWDEQFF	TGTGCCAGCAGCTTAATAAGGAGCGGGGGGCTGACTTGGGATGAGCAGTTCTTC
-	TRBV14	-	TRBJ1-1	CASSQDRGTEAFF	TGTGCCAGCAGCCAAGATCGAGGGACTGAAGCTTTCTTT
TRBD2	TRBV6-2/TRBV6-3	-	TRBJ2-2	CASSYGGGAIGELFF	TGTGCCAGCAGTTACGGCGGGGGGGCAATCGGGGAGCTGTTTTTT
-	TRBV12-3/TRBV12-4	-	TRBJ2-2	CASSRVSTGELFF	TGTGCCAGCAGTCGGGTTTCCACCGGGGAGCTGTTTTTT
-	TRBV6-2/TRBV6-3	-	TRBJ1-5	CASSQGQFRQPQHF	TGTGCCAGCAGCCAAGGACAGTTCAGGCAGCCCCAGCATTTT
-	TRBV19	-	TRBJ2-1	CASSGGYSYNEQFF	TGTGCCAGTAGTGGGGGGTACTCCTACAATGAGCAGTTCTTC
-	TRBV6-5	-	TRBJ1-5	CASSPSRGGQPQHF	TGTGCCAGCAGTCCTTCACGGGGGGGTCAGCCCCAGCATTTT
TRBD2	TRBV11-3	-	TRBJ2-2	CASSFVLAGNTGELFF	TGTGCCAGCAGCTTCGTTCTAGCGGGAAACACCGGGGAGCTGTTTTTT
-	TRBV7-9	-	TRBJ2-3	CASSQSRGLTDTQYF	TGTGCCAGCAGCCAAAGCAGGGGCCTCACAGATACGCAGTATTTT
TRBD2	TRBV5-1	-	TRBJ2-5	CASSFTGTSGSLGTRETQYF	TGCGCCAGCAGCTTTACCGGGACTAGCGGGAGTCTGGGGACCAGGGAGACCCAGTACTTC
-	TRBV5-6	few	TRBJ2-5	CASSLTVQETQYF	TGTGCCAGCAGCTTGACAGTCCAAGAGACCCAGTACTTC
-	TRBV5-5	once	TRBJ1-3	CASSLTGSGNTIYF	TGTGCCAGCAGCTTGACAGGGAGCGGAAACACCATATATTTT
TRBD2	TRBV10-3	-	TRBJ2-3	CAISLRDYTDTQYF	TGTGCCATCAGTCTCCGGGACTACACAGATACGCAGTATTTT
TRBD1	TRBV18	-	TRBJ1-2	CASSPRGQANNYGYTF	TGTGCCAGCTCACCCAGAGGACAGGCGAATAACTATGGCTACACCTTC
-	TRBV11-2	-	TRBJ2-1	CASSLGGTGYNEQFF	TGTGCCAGCAGCTTAGGCGGGACGGGCTACAATGAGCAGTTCTTC
-	TRBV3-1/TRBV3-2	few	TRBJ2-3	CASSHKLGGTYTDTQYF	TGTGCCAGCAGCCACAAACTCGGGGGAACCTACACAGATACGCAGTATTTT
TRBD1	TRBV9	-	TRBJ1-1	CASSVGQGNTEAFF	TGTGCCAGCAGCGTCGGACAGGGGAACACTGAAGCTTTCTTT
-	TRBV5-4	-	TRBJ2-3	CAYRDPSRRSTDTQYF	TGTGCCTACCGCGATCCTAGCCGTCGATCCACAGATACGCAGTATTTT
-	TRBV2	-	TRBJ1-5	CASSVIQQPQHF	TGTGCCAGCAGTGTGATCCAGCAGCCCCAGCATTTT
-	TRBV6-2/TRBV6-3	-	TRBJ1-1	CASSYSRGRYTEAFF	TGTGCCAGCAGTTATAGTCGCGGGAGATACACTGAAGCTTTCTTT
-	TRBV6-2/TRBV6-3	-	TRBJ1-6	CASSPWRANSPLHF	TGTGCCAGCAGCCCGTGGAGGGCAAATTCACCCCTCCACTTT
-	TRBV29-1	-	TRBJ2-7	CSVGGATREQYF	TGCAGCGTAGGGGGGGCGACCCGCGAGCAGTACTTC
-	TRBV25-1	-	TRBJ1-2	CASSPRAYYGYTF	TGTGCCAGCAGCCCCCGCGCATACTATGGCTACACCTTC
TRBD1	TRBV18	-	TRBJ2-7	CASSPGTGRSEQYF	TGTGCCAGCTCACCCGGGACAGGGAGGTCCGAGCAGTACTTC
TRBD2	TRBV5-6	-	TRBJ2-5	CASSLPWGTSGIQETQYF	TGTGCCAGCAGCTTGCCCTGGGGGACTAGCGGGATTCAAGAGACCCAGTACTTC
-	TRBV7-2	-	TRBJ2-1	CASRTGGGGYEQFF	TGTGCCAGCAGAACTGGGGGCGGCGGGTATGAGCAGTTCTTC
TRBD2	TRBV6-5	-	TRBJ2-3	CAIGSGGTDTQYF	TGCGCCATAGGTAGCGGGGGGACGGATACGCAGTATTTT
TRBD2	TRBV11-2	-	TRBJ2-7	CASSSSPRLAGGSYEQYF	TGTGCCAGCAGCTCCTCACCGCGACTAGCGGGGGGGTCCTACGAGCAGTACTTC
-	TRBV6-1	-	TRBJ1-5	CASSDRVSWDNQPQHF	TGTGCCAGCAGTGACAGGGTTAGTTGGGACAATCAGCCCCAGCATTTT
TRBD2	TRBV7-9	few	TRBJ2-7	CASSLEGLAGGSPYEQYF	TGTGCCAGCAGCTTAGAGGGGTTAGCGGGAGGATCCCCCTACGAGCAGTACTTC
-	TRBV6-1	few	TRBJ1-4	CASSEARINRVGELFF	TGTGCCAGCAGTGAAGCGAGGATAAACAGGGTAGGGGAACTGTTTTTT
TRBD1	TRBV3-1/TRBV3-2	-	TRBJ1-1	CASSQDMTGGTGNTEAFF	TGTGCCAGCAGCCAAGATATGACAGGGGGGACAGGGAACACTGAAGCTTTCTTT
TRBD1	TRBV11-2	few	TRBJ1-1	CASTTDRMNTEAFF	TGTGCCAGCACCACGGACAGGATGAACACTGAAGCTTTCTTT
-	TRBV4-2	-	TRBJ1-4	CASSQAAGLGNEKLFF	TGTGCCAGCAGCCAAGCAGCAGGGCTGGGAAATGAAAAACTGTTTTTT
TRBD1	TRBV7-2	few	TRBJ2-4	CASSKNRGENIQYF	TGTGCCAGCAGCAAAAACAGGGGGGAAAACATTCAGTACTTC
-	TRBV3-1/TRBV3-2	few	TRBJ1-1	CASSDRMNTEAFF	TGTGCCAGCAGCGACAGGATGAACACTGAAGCTTTCTTT
-	TRBV6-2/TRBV6-3	-	TRBJ2-7	CASSSSGWPNSYEQYF	TGTGCCAGCAGCTCATCCGGGTGGCCGAATTCCTACGAGCAGTACTTC
-	TRBV24-1	once	TRBJ2-2	CATSDFSLANTGELFF	TGTGCCACCAGTGATTTCAGTCTGGCGAACACCGGGGAGCTGTTTTTT